The TCR beta chain under discussion was sequenced for a study of T cells in Graves' hyperthyroidism and ophthalmopathy. Amplified regions were TCR beta CDR3 sequences from RNA transcripts. In the first-round RT-PCR of the TCR CDR3, the HTBI primer set was used. TCRdb used MiXCR to reprocess the multiplex PCR reads, holding one entry per CDR3 protein. This table has some 460,000 distinct CDR3 sequences, about 15% appearing once. This clonotype appeared many times. Those patients with uncontrolled infection, other autoimmune disease, pregnancy or lactation were excluded. This receptor was identified in a woman aged 18-29 years with Graves' hyperthyroidism. The sequencing input was blood.

CDR3 region: CASSELPPYNEQFF. The CDR3 nucleotides are TGTGCCAGCAGTGAACTACCACCCTACAATGAGCAGTTCTTC. The chain recombines TRBV2 with TRBJ2-1; no firm D call. The CDR3 is 14 residues long. The V end was cut by 2 bases, the J end by 2 bases, with 7 bases between. Germline assignment: CDR1 SNHLY and CDR2 FYNNEI.